Sequencing of this T cell receptor beta chain was carried out in a study of blood T cells in healthy people across ages. For the study at large: Researchers report that template switching captured about one barcoded beta molecule per two T cells. Study-wide results and limits: There were more naive CD4+ cells and higher diversity in long-lived donors than in aged donors. Age showed a roughly linear inverse relationship with TCR beta diversity per million T cells.

A note on this clonotype: No antigen is known for it.

With a J-beta primer mix and a sample-barcoded 5' primer, a second PCR ran 7 to 11 cycles. Each CDR3 protein is one row after TCRdb ran MiXCR on the 5' RACE reads. The sample yields about 780,000 distinct CDR3 sequences, about half seen once. This CDR3 contains 14 residues. The V segment lost 4 bases and the J segment 4 bases; nucleotides outside the gene matches: 6. Germline CDR1 reads SGHRS; CDR2 reads YFSETQ. Sequencing was carried out using blood. J is TRBJ2-7 and V is TRBV5-1; 9 positions agree with TRBD1. This receptor was identified in a man older than 75 in good health. The chain's CDR3 is CASSISGTGYEQYF. The CDR3 DNA sequence: TGCGCCAGCAGCATCTCCGGGACAGGGTACGAGCAGTACTTC.